The text below deals with one T cell receptor (beta chain). Germline CDR1 and CDR2: KGHDR and SFDVKD. The CDR3 runs 14 residues. V trimming: 4 bases; J trimming: 0 bases; junction bases outside the gene matches: 2. Sequencing was performed with immunoSEQ multiplex PCR; in TCRdb, only in-frame clones are kept and a portion is missing. This sample has about 150,000 clones; around 90% occur once, and the top ten carry roughly 4%. Participant age was about 18 to 89 years, and participants resided in fewer than 30 US areas. Within the 2 weeks before study entry, each person in the exposed group met a COVID-19 case. The data originate from a study of blood T cell repertoires in COVID-19. Study in general: Sample material is recorded as cDNA or gDNA derived from T cells, B-cell-depleted T cells, or PBMCs.

The material sequenced was PBMCs or T cells enriched from blood (not recorded which). The origin of this receptor is a woman between 40 and 55 years old who had been exposed to COVID-19. This chain joins TRBV24-1 and TRBJ2-7; 7 positions agree with TRBD1. This CDR3 reads CATSEGGPSYEQYF. For the CDR3, the DNA is TGTGCCACCAGTGAAGGGGGCCCCTCCTACGAGCAGTACTTC.